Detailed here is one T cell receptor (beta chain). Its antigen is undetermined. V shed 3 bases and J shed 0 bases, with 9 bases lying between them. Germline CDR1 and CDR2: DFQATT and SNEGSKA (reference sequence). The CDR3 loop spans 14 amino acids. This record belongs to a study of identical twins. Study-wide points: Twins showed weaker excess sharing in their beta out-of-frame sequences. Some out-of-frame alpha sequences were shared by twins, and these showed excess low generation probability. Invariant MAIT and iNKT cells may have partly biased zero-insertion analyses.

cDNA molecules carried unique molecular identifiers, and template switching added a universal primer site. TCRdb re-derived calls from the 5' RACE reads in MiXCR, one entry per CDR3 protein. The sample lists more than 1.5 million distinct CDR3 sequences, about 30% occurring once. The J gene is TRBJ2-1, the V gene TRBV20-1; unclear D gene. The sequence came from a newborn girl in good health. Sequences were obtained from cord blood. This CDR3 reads CSASDPYSYNEQFF. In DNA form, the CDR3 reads TGCAGTGCTAGTGACCCCTACTCCTACAATGAGCAGTTCTTC.